The 7 T cell receptor beta chains reported below all come from one sample, sequenced in a study of CD8 T cells in ankylosing spondylitis. Regarding the study as a whole: There was a TCR beta motif, made of 7 or 8 highly homologous variants, that appeared characteristic of ankylosing spondylitis blood.

Each CDR3 protein gets one entry after TCRdb re-called the 5' RACE reads with MiXCR. The sample lists about 390,000 distinct CDR3 sequences, 20% to 25% occurring once. These receptors' targets are unknown. Input material: blood, either unsorted or a sorted T cell fraction (not recorded which). The receptors derive from a male donor with ankylosing spondylitis.

In its sample, this clonotype was seen many times. V gene TRBV2 combines with J gene TRBJ2-2, with 10 positions matching TRBD2. This CDR3 comprises 16 residues. Germline CDR1 and CDR2: SNHLY and FYNNEI. J gave up 1 base and V 5 bases, and 4 bases lay outside the gene matches. The CDR3 region is CASSFWTSGNTGELFF. The DNA of the CDR3 is TGTGCCAGCAGTTTCTGGACTAGCGGGAACACCGGGGAGCTGTTTTTT.

This clonotype appeared a few times. The CDR3 DNA sequence: TGTGCCAGCAGTGAAGGTGGACACCGAAACACCATATATTTT. This gives the protein CASSEGGHRNTIYF. The rearrangement uses TRBV25-1 and TRBJ1-3; tentatively, D is TRBD1 (5 bases). Germline-derived CDR1 and CDR2 are MGHDK and SYGVNS. The ends were cut back, 2 bases at V and 5 bases at J, with 10 bases in the middle. The CDR3 is 14 amino acids.

As concerns this clonotype: This CDR3 fails to terminate in the conserved phenylalanine or tryptophan, so it likely reflects a read error. This rearrangement joins TRBV24-1 to TRBJ2-2, with 7 bases lining up with TRBD2. Germline values: CDR1 KGHDR, CDR2 SFDVKD. V trimming: 6 bases; J trimming: 8 bases; junction bases outside the gene matches: 20. This CDR3 is 18 amino acids long. As DNA, the CDR3 is TGTGCCACCAGTACCTGGAGTTGGACGGGAGGCCGTCCTGGGGAGCTGTTTTAT. It specifies CATSTWSWTGGRPGELFY.

The rearrangement links TRBV2 to TRBJ2-1; no firm D call. The CDR3 extends over 12 amino acids. Between the trimmed V and J ends, which lost 4 bases and 7 bases, there was a span of 8 bases. The germline gives CDR1 SNHLY, CDR2 FYNNEI. Here the CDR3 reads CASSGLANEQFF. CDR3 nucleotides: TGTGCCAGCAGTGGTCTCGCGAATGAGCAGTTCTTC.

CDR3 protein: CAISDPGGSEKLFF. CDR3 coding DNA: TGTGCCATCAGTGACCCCGGGGGGTCCGAAAAACTGTTTTTT. This sequence joins TRBV10-3 and TRBJ1-4; tentatively, D is TRBD1 (5 bases). The CDR3 loop spans 14 amino acids. The germline V and J ends were trimmed by 3 bases and 8 bases, with 13 bases remaining between them. CDR1 and CDR2 (germline): ENHRY, SYGVKD.

This chain uses TRBV5-1 with TRBJ2-1; 8 bases align to TRBD2. Germline V CDR1 and CDR2: SGHRS, YFSETQ. The length of the CDR3 is 15 residues. V shed 0 bases, J shed 8 bases, and the junction held 7 bases outside the gene matches. CDR3 protein: CASSLAGGVSDEQFF. CDR3 DNA: TGCGCCAGCAGCTTGGCCGGGGGGGTATCGGATGAGCAGTTCTTC.

The chain links TRBV28 to TRBJ2-7, with D unresolved. From germline, CDR1 is MDHEN and CDR2 SYDVKM. V was clipped by 8 bases and J by 2 bases, with 10 bases between them. This CDR3 has 12 amino acids. CDR3 coding DNA: TGTGCCAGCCGAATCAGGACCTACGAGCAGTACTTC. This sequence encodes CASRIRTYEQYF.